This T cell receptor beta chain is drawn from a study of cytomegalovirus exposure and HLA in healthy donors. Study context: An early release of data contained 75 million to 100 million unique TCRs, which came from HLA-typed donors.

Study results and caveats: According to the study, 160 or so TCR beta chains were cytomegalovirus-associated. It has been reported that TCR beta sequences accurately predicted the HLA-A and HLA-B alleles of most subjects.

The PCR ran on 60 Vbeta and 13 Jbeta primers. Sequencing was performed with immunoSEQ multiplex PCR; in TCRdb, only in-frame clones are kept and a portion is missing. This table has around 150,000 clones, about two thirds appearing once. Per the germline V gene, CDR1 is SGHRS and CDR2 is YFSETQ. Trimming removed 0 bases at V and 4 bases at J, with 6 bases between. This CDR3 is built from 13 residues. The donors (healthy individuals) were bone marrow donors. With respect to this clone: The antigen remains undetermined. The same CDR3 can be traced to other DNA sequences in this sample.

Sequenced input: PBMCs. This receptor was taken from a woman aged 18-30 years in good health and CMV-seropositive. The rearrangement joins TRBV5-1 to TRBJ2-3; D gene uncertain. This CDR3 reads CASSLVASDTQYF. The CDR3 DNA sequence: TGCGCCAGCAGCTTGGTGGCATCAGATACGCAGTATTTT.